This T cell receptor (beta chain) was captured in a study of CD4+ T cells in melanoma. Points from the study as a whole: Neoantigen-specific CD4+ T cells in melanoma reportedly had diverse differentiation states. A reported correlation linked neoantigen-specific CD4+ T cells to CD8+, macrophage and B cell function.

Some clones are missing from TCRdb's copy, which holds only in-frame ones; the method was immunoSEQ multiplex PCR. The data hold about 11,000 clones, with over 60% observed a single time. The CDR3 sequence is 14 residues long. Losses at the gene ends were 6 bases for V and 6 bases for J; bases not matched to a gene: 4. The germline V gene encodes CDR1 LNHDA and CDR2 SQIVND (reference sequence). A note on this clone: Its antigen is not identified.

The rearrangement joins TRBV19 to TRBJ1-6, with TRBD1 identical over 8 bases. This TCR was sampled from a human donor with melanoma. The sequenced sample was cells from a culture (not recorded whether cultured in vitro). The CDR3 DNA follows: TGTGCCAGTAGGAACGACAGGGGTAATTCACCCCTCCACTTT. It specifies CASRNDRGNSPLHF.